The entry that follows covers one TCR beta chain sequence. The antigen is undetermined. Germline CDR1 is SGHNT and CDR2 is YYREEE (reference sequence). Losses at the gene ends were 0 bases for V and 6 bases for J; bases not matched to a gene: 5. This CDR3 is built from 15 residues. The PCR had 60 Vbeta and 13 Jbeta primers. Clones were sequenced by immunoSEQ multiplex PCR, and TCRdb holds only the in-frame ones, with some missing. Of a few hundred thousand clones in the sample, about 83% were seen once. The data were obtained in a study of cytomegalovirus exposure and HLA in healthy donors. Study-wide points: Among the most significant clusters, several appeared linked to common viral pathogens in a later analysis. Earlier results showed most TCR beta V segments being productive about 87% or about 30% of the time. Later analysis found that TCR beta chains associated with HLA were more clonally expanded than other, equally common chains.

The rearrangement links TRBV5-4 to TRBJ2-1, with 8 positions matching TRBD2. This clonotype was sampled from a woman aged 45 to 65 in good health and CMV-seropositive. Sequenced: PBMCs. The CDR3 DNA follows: TGTGCCAGCAGCTTGGGAAGCGGGGGAACCAATGAGCAGTTCTTC. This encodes CASSLGSGGTNEQFF.